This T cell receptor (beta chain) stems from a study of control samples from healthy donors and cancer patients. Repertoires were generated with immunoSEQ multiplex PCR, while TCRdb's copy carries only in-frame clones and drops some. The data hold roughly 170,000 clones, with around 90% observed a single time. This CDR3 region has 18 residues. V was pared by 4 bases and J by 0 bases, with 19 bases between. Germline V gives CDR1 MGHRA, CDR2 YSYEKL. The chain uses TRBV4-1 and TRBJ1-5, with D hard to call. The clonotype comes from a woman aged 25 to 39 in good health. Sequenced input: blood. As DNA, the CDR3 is TGCGCCAGCAGCCCTGGCCAAGCAGCACTTTATAGCAATCAGCCCCAGCATTTT. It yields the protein CASSPGQAALYSNQPQHF.